The 23 T cell receptor beta chains given below trace back to one sample, sequenced in a study of blood T cell repertoires in COVID-19. Data came from immunoSEQ multiplex PCR; TCRdb stores just in-frame clones and leaves some out. The sample has fewer than 350,000 clones, approximately 86% seen once. Sequencing was carried out using PBMCs or T cells enriched from blood (not recorded which). These receptor sequences come from a woman aged 40 to 49 with acute COVID-19.

The chain couples TRBV10-3 to TRBJ2-5, with D unresolved. Per germline, CDR1 ENHRY and CDR2 SYGVKD. The CDR3 has 14 residues. Trimming cost V 8 bases and J 4 bases, with 17 bases left between them. Here the CDR3 reads CAIGDGVQGETQYF. The CDR3 DNA reads as TGTGCCATCGGCGATGGAGTACAAGGAGAGACCCAGTACTTC.

This chain uses TRBV19 with TRBJ2-7; maybe TRBD1 (6 bases). Germline V gives CDR1 LNHDA, CDR2 SQIVND (reference sequence). The CDR3 contains 15 residues. V dropped 0 bases and J dropped 4 bases, with 13 bases sitting between them. The CDR3: CASSIDARGHYEQYF. CDR3 coding DNA: TGTGCCAGTAGTATAGATGCCAGGGGACATTACGAGCAGTACTTC.

This clone was counted once. The J gene is TRBJ2-1, the V gene TRBV7-2; 9 bases line up with TRBD2. This CDR3 spans 14 amino acids. CDR1 and CDR2 (germline): SGHTA, FQGNSA. The J segment lost 8 bases and the V segment lost 4 bases, leaving 6 bases of the junction unmatched. This chain's CDR3 is CASSSIAGVDEQFF. The CDR3 DNA follows: TGTGCCAGCAGCTCTATAGCGGGAGTGGATGAGCAGTTCTTC.

A word on this clone: Other DNA sequences from this sample encode an identical CDR3 as well. The chain is built from TRBV7-2 and TRBJ2-5, with D perhaps matching TRBD2 (7 bases). Germline-derived CDR1 and CDR2 are SGHTA and FQGNSA. The CDR3 length is 13 residues. The V and J ends lost 6 bases and 1 base respectively, with 9 bases between them. In DNA form, the CDR3 reads TGTGCCAGCAGTAGGGGGGGCCAAGAGACCCAGTACTTC. Its protein product is CASSRGGQETQYF.

The V call is TRBV4-3, the J call TRBJ2-3, with 9 positions matching TRBD2. The CDR3 totals 16 residues. J lost 4 bases, V lost 0 bases, and 5 bases had no gene match. Germline CDR1 is LGHNA and CDR2 is YSLEER. In DNA, the CDR3 is TGCGCCAGCAGCCAAGACGGGCGGGGGGGCGCAGATACGCAGTATTTT. Amino acid sequence: CASSQDGRGGADTQYF.

The chain has TRBV4-3 and TRBJ2-1, with no clear D. The CDR3 totals 13 residues. Germline CDR1 is LGHNA and CDR2 is YSLEER. Trimming removed 0 bases at V and 6 bases at J, with 6 bases between. The CDR3 here is CASSQDYFNEQFF. The CDR3 DNA follows: TGCGCCAGCAGCCAAGATTACTTCAATGAGCAGTTCTTC.

A word on this clone: An end of the junction does not agree with germline; a read error may underlie this. The chain is built from TRBV3-1 (or the pseudogene TRBV3-2) and TRBJ1-4, with D maybe TRBD1 (5 bases). This CDR3 has 13 amino acids. Germline V gives CDR1 LGHDT, CDR2 YNNKEL (reference sequence). CDR3 bases: TGTGCCAGCAGCCAAGGAGTCCCAGGAGGGACTGTATTT. Amino acids: CASSQGVPGGTVF.

This sequence joins TRBV27 and TRBJ2-4, with 8 bases matching TRBD2. Trimming cost V 6 bases and J 9 bases; bases outside gene matches: 4. CDR3 length equals 12 residues. CDR1 is MNHEY and CDR2 is SMNVEV in the germline V gene (reference sequence). This CDR3 is CASSPREGIQYF. The CDR3 nucleotides are TGTGCCAGCAGCCCCCGGGAGGGCATTCAGTACTTC.

The J gene is TRBJ2-3, the V gene TRBV12-3 or TRBV12-4; 7 nucleotides match TRBD2. The CDR3 is 12 amino acids. CDR3 DNA: TGTGCGACTAGCAGATCAACAGATACGCAGTATTTT. Its translation is CATSRSTDTQYF.

The rearrangement links TRBV28 to TRBJ1-5; D gene uncertain. Germline V gene data show CDR1 as MDHEN and CDR2 as SYDVKM. Trimming took off 2 bases at V and 13 bases at J, with 15 bases between the two ends. This CDR3 region has 13 residues. Here the CDR3 reads CASSLRVPAVQHF. As DNA, the CDR3 is TGTGCCAGCAGTTTACGGGTCCCAGCCGTTCAGCATTTT.

The gene calls are TRBV18 and TRBJ1-6, with D maybe TRBD1 (6 bases). Between the trimmed V and J ends, which lost 2 bases and 8 bases, there was a span of 16 bases. Germline lookup yields CDR1 KGHSH and CDR2 LQKENI. The CDR3 extends over 16 amino acids. Here the CDR3 DNA reads TGTGCCAGCTCACCAGCGGGAGGGGGTAGCGATTCACCCCTCCACTTT. Translation: CASSPAGGGSDSPLHF.

V and J are TRBV5-1 and TRBJ2-1, with 7 bases fitting TRBD2. V lost 0 bases to trimming and J lost 5 bases; unmatched junction nucleotides: 5. The CDR3 spans 15 residues. Germline CDR1 is SGHRS and CDR2 is YFSETQ. The CDR3 region has the DNA TGCGCCAGCAGCTTGGTGGCTAGCGGCAACAATGAGCAGTTCTTC. It translates to CASSLVASGNNEQFF.

This chain connects TRBV15 to TRBJ2-3, with TRBD2 matching 10 bases. Germline CDR1 and CDR2: LNHNV and YYDKDF (reference sequence). CDR3 size: 16 residues. V shed 0 bases and J 6 bases; nucleotides not matched to a gene: 6. CDR3 nucleotides: TGTGCCACCAGCAGAGATACGCTAGCGGGAGTGGATACGCAGTATTTT. Its protein is CATSRDTLAGVDTQYF.

This clone appeared once. J is TRBJ2-2 and V is TRBV28, with 7 bases fitting TRBD1. The CDR3 has 15 residues. CDR1 and CDR2 (germline): MDHEN, SYDVKM. V trimming: 3 bases; J trimming: 7 bases; junction bases outside the gene matches: 8. The CDR3 DNA is TGTGCCAGCAGTTTCACCGATCACAGGGGCGGGGAGCTGTTTTTT. This encodes CASSFTDHRGGELFF.

The chain joins TRBV7-9 to TRBJ2-2; D is unresolved. The CDR3 contains 15 residues. Trimming shortened V by 2 bases and J by 5 bases, and 12 bases separated the two germline ends. The V gene's germline CDR1 is SEHNR and CDR2 FQNEAQ (reference sequence). The CDR3 spells CASSLSQIDTGELFF. The CDR3 coding sequence is TGTGCCAGCAGCTTAAGCCAAATCGATACCGGGGAGCTGTTTTTT.

The chain combines TRBV7-9 with TRBJ2-1; possibly TRBD1 for D (5 bases). The germline V and J ends were trimmed by 1 base and 7 bases, with 11 bases remaining between them. Germline CDR1 and CDR2: SEHNR and FQNEAQ (reference sequence). This CDR3 comprises 14 residues. The CDR3 sequence is CASSLGSGWNEQFF. Written as DNA, the CDR3 is TGTGCCAGCAGCTTAGGGTCAGGGTGGAATGAGCAGTTCTTC.

V usage is TRBV10-3 and J usage is TRBJ1-1, with 7 bases that match TRBD1. V trimming: 4 bases; J trimming: 6 bases; junction bases outside the gene matches: 14. This CDR3 is built from 16 residues. Germline loops: CDR1 ENHRY, CDR2 SYGVKD. The CDR3 sequence: CAISVLHRGPSSEAFF. Written as DNA, the CDR3 is TGTGCCATCAGTGTATTGCACAGGGGTCCCTCGTCTGAAGCTTTCTTT.

The rearrangement joins TRBV2 to TRBJ2-3, with TRBD2 as a possible D gene (6 bases). The V gene's germline CDR1 is SNHLY and CDR2 FYNNEI. The CDR3 spans 13 residues. Between the trimmed V and J ends, which lost 5 bases and 10 bases, there was a span of 16 bases. This CDR3 is CASSPTSNGSQYF. The CDR3 bases are TGTGCCAGCAGTCCGACTAGTAATGGGTCGCAGTATTTT.

The chain combines TRBV6-2 or TRBV6-3 with TRBJ1-6, with 7 bases that match TRBD1. Losses at the gene ends were 0 bases for V and 10 bases for J; bases not matched to a gene: 3. This CDR3 is built from 14 residues. In germline, CDR1 is MNHEY, CDR2 SVGEGT. The CDR3 protein is CASSYSTGSSPLHF. CDR3 coding DNA: TGTGCCAGCAGTTACTCGACAGGGTCGTCACCCCTCCACTTT.

The rearrangement uses TRBV5-1 and TRBJ1-6; D might be TRBD1 (6 bases). The V and J ends lost 7 bases and 7 bases respectively, with 18 bases between them. Germline V gene lookup returns CDR1 SGHRS and CDR2 YFSETQ. The CDR3 has 15 amino acids. CDR3 DNA sequence: TGCGCCAGCCACTCCTTGACAGGCGGAAATTCACCCCTCCACTTT. It yields the protein CASHSLTGGNSPLHF.

This chain connects TRBV3-1 (or the pseudogene TRBV3-2) to TRBJ2-7; D remains unclear. V was pared by 1 base and J by 2 bases, with 3 bases between. Germline V gene lookup returns CDR1 LGHDT and CDR2 YNNKEL (reference sequence). The CDR3 has 12 residues. The CDR3 here is CASSQATYEQYF. CDR3 sequence (DNA): TGTGCCAGCAGCCAAGCTACCTACGAGCAGTACTTC.

The J gene is TRBJ2-1, the V gene TRBV19; 10 bases fit TRBD2. Trimming took 4 bases from V and 5 from J; bases not matched to a gene: 5. There are 15 residues in the CDR3. Looked up from germline, CDR1 is LNHDA and CDR2 is SQIVND (reference sequence). The CDR3 loop reads CASSNSGRPNNEQFF. For the CDR3, the DNA is TGTGCCAGTAGTAATAGCGGGAGGCCGAACAATGAGCAGTTCTTC.

The chain carries TRBV6-1 and TRBJ1-4, with 7 bases identical to TRBD1. Germline CDR1 and CDR2: MNHNS and SASEGT. This CDR3 comprises 16 residues. Trimming removed 3 bases from V and 4 bases from J; junction bases left unmatched: 8. The CDR3 DNA is TGTGCCAGCAGTGAGCTATGGGACAGCCTTAATGAAAAACTGTTTTTT. Its protein product is CASSELWDSLNEKLFF.